The rows below give T cell receptor beta chains drawn from one sample of a study of blood T cell repertoires in COVID-19. Repertoires were generated with immunoSEQ multiplex PCR, while TCRdb's copy carries only in-frame clones and drops some. The sample has about 190,000 clones; around 79% are singletons. The sample comprised peripheral blood. Every receptor here comes from a man aged 60-69 years with active or convalescent COVID-19. Both conserved end residues are part of each CDR3. A D gene is named only where the DNA matches it firmly. Clone size appears in some rows only: once, few, many, or a class for an expanded clone.

clone_size j_call v_call d_call cdr3_nt cdr3_aa
. TRBJ2-7 TRBV27 TRBD2 TGTGCCAGCAGTCCGCTAGCGGGTACCCTCTACGAGCAGTACTTC CASSPLAGTLYEQYF
. TRBJ2-7 TRBV12-5 TRBD1 TGTGCTAGTGGTCCCGGACAGGTCAACGAGCAGTACTTC CASGPGQVNEQYF
. TRBJ2-7 TRBV18 . TGTGCCAGCTCACCCTCCATTGGAGGGGAGCAGTACTTC CASSPSIGGEQYF
many TRBJ1-2 TRBV28 . TGTGCCAGCAGTTGGGGAAGGGGCGGTTGGAACTATGGCTACACCTTC CASSWGRGGWNYGYTF
. TRBJ1-2 TRBV7-9 . TGTGCCAGCAGCCGCGAGACAGCGCTCTACACCTTC CASSRETALYTF
few TRBJ1-1 TRBV28 TRBD1 TGTGCCAGCAGTTTCAGGGGGAGCGGACAAGCTTTCTTT CASSFRGSGQAFF
once TRBJ1-3 TRBV4-3 . TGCGCCAGCAGCCAAGATCTTGGGCCCTCTGGAAACACCATATATTTT CASSQDLGPSGNTIYF
. TRBJ1-3 TRBV9 . TGTGCCAGCAGCGTAGAATCGGTTGACACCATATATTTT CASSVESVDTIYF
. TRBJ2-1 TRBV4-3 TRBD1 TGCGCCAGCAGCCAAGAAAAAACAGGGGTCTTCTACAATGAGCAGTTCTTC CASSQEKTGVFYNEQFF
. TRBJ2-3 TRBV7-3 TRBD2 TGTGCCAGCAGCCGCAGCGGGAGGGCCGACGATACGCAGTATTTT CASSRSGRADDTQYF
. TRBJ1-3 TRBV13 . TGTGCCAGCAGCTTAGGAACATCTGGAAACACCATATATTTT CASSLGTSGNTIYF
. TRBJ1-1 TRBV9 . TGTGCCAGCAGCGCAACAAGTGGCACTGAAGCTTTCTTT CASSATSGTEAFF
. TRBJ2-3 TRBV27 TRBD2 TGTGCCAGCAGTTTTTGGACTAGCGTGGCAGATACGCAGTATTTT CASSFWTSVADTQYF
. TRBJ1-2 TRBV19 . TGTGCCAGTAGTATCCGGGGAGGAGGGGGCTACACCTTC CASSIRGGGGYTF
once TRBJ1-5 TRBV27 . TGTGCCAGCAGATTGCAGGGGCCCAATCAGCCCCAGCATTTT CASRLQGPNQPQHF
. TRBJ2-3 TRBV5-1 TRBD1 TGCGCCAGCAGCAGGGACAGGGAGGGAGATACGCAGTATTTT CASSRDREGDTQYF
. TRBJ2-5 TRBV11-3 . TGTGCCAGCAGCTTAGATGCTGGGCCTGGCGAGACCCAGTACTTC CASSLDAGPGETQYF
. TRBJ2-1 TRBV6-6 . TGTGCCAGCAGTCCCAACCTCCTTATGGCGGCCGGGGGCAATGAGCAGTTCTTC CASSPNLLMAAGGNEQFF
. TRBJ1-5 TRBV29-1 . TGCAGCGTTGCAGCCGGGACAAGAAATCAGCCCCAGCATTTT CSVAAGTRNQPQHF
. TRBJ1-1 TRBV15 . TGTGCCACCAGCCCCGGGAGGGGGATCACTGAAGCTTTCTTT CATSPGRGITEAFF
. TRBJ1-2 TRBV27 . TGTGCCAGCAGTTTAGGTCGGGCAGGGCTGGGCTACACCTTC CASSLGRAGLGYTF
. TRBJ1-6 TRBV19 TRBD1 TGTGCCAGTAGTCCCCGGACAGGGGACATGGGTTCACCCCTCCACTTT CASSPRTGDMGSPLHF
. TRBJ2-3 TRBV2 TRBD1 TGTGCCAGCAGAGCCCCGGGGCAGGGGGCAGGAGGGACGCAGTATTTT CASRAPGQGAGGTQYF
. TRBJ1-5 TRBV2 . TGTGCCAGCAGTGTCCTTCCGCGTGAGCCCCAGCATTTT CASSVLPREPQHF
. TRBJ2-7 TRBV11-3 . TGTGCCAGCAGCTTAGATCCGTGGAGCTACGAGCAGTACTTC CASSLDPWSYEQYF
. TRBJ2-1 TRBV12-2 . TGTGCAAGTCGCTTAGTAGCGGGAGGGCCAGGTACCTACAATGAGCAGTTCTTC CASRLVAGGPGTYNEQFF
. TRBJ2-1 TRBV27 TRBD2 TGTGCCAGCAGTTTAGGCGGGAGGACCCCCTACAATGAGCAGTTCTTC CASSLGGRTPYNEQFF
few TRBJ2-1 TRBV19 TRBD1 TGTGCCAGTAGATTGACAGGGATCAATGAGCAGTTCTTC CASRLTGINEQFF
. TRBJ2-7 TRBV30 . TGTGCCTGGAGTTACGGGATCTCGGCCTACGAGCAGTACTTC CAWSYGISAYEQYF
. TRBJ2-1 TRBV12-3/TRBV12-4 . TGTGCCAGCAGCTTCGAGTCTGGTGAGCAGTTCTTC CASSFESGEQFF
few TRBJ2-3 TRBV28 TRBD1 TGTGCCAGCAGTCAATACAGGGGCGCAGATACGCAGTATTTT CASSQYRGADTQYF